This T cell receptor beta chain was observed in a study of T-cell reconstitution after alpha-beta-depleted transplantation in children. Using unique molecular identifiers, the investigators prepared the TCRbeta library. One entry per CDR3 protein, called by TCRdb with MiXCR from the PCR reads. The sample has about 540,000 distinct CDR3 sequences; about 17% are singletons. The table lists this clonotype with a few counts. This TCR derives from a human donor who donated a stem cell graft to a child with acute lymphoblastic leukemia. Sequences were derived from PBMCs from the stem cell graft donor, sampled from the stem cell graft.

The DNA for the CDR3 is TGCGCCAGCAGTCTCCACGGGACAGGGGAGGAGACCCAGTACTTC. Its protein is CASSLHGTGEETQYF. The rearrangement joins TRBV4-1 to TRBJ2-5; 10 positions match TRBD1. Germline V CDR1 and CDR2: MGHRA, YSYEKL. This CDR3 is built from 15 residues. Trimming took 6 bases from V and 5 from J; bases not matched to a gene: 9.